This TCR beta chain was recovered during a study of CD8 T cells in ankylosing spondylitis. There are a few counts of this clonotype. The antigen remains undetermined. One entry per CDR3 protein results from TCRdb running MiXCR on the 5' RACE reads. The top ten hold just over 0.5% of the sample, which has around 770,000 distinct CDR3 sequences, over 9.5% seen once. The germline CDR1 and CDR2 sequences are MNHEY and SVGEGT. Trimming took 2 bases from V and 7 from J, leaving 15 bases between them. There are 15 residues in the CDR3. General study results and limits: Some motif variants had been reported before (in reactive arthritis synovial fluid and blood). Reportedly, disease-linked clones are significantly enriched in ankylosing spondylitis patients' matched synovial fluid. Characteristic of ankylosing spondylitis blood, it appeared, was a TCR beta motif comprising roughly 8 highly homologous variants.

This receptor was taken from a male donor with ankylosing spondylitis. The specimen was blood, either unsorted or a sorted T cell fraction (not recorded which). The gene calls are TRBV6-2 or TRBV6-3 and TRBJ1-5; a possible D gene is TRBD1 (6 bases). The CDR3 region is CASSYRGRDGQPQHF. DNA of the CDR3: TGTGCCAGCAGTTACCGGGGGCGCGACGGACAGCCCCAGCATTTT.